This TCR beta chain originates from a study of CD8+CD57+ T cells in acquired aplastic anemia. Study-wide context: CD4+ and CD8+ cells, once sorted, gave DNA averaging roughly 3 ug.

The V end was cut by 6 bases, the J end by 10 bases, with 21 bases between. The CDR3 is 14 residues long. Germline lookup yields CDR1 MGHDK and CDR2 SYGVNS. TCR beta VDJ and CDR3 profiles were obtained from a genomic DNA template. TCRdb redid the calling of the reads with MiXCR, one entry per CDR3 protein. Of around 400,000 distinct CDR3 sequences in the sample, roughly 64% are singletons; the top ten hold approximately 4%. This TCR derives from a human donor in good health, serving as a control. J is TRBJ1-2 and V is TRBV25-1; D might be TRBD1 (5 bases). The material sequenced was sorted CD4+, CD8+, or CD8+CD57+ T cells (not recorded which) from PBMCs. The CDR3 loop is CASRGQGGATDYTF. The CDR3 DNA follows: TGTGCCAGCAGAGGTCAGGGAGGAGCGACTGACTACACCTTC.